The subject of this entry is one T cell receptor beta chain. What it binds is not known. Primers used in a second PCR of about 6 to 11 cycles were a sample-barcoded 5' primer and a J-beta primer mix. MiXCR was run by TCRdb on the 5' RACE reads, yielding one entry per CDR3 protein. The repertoire holds over 1,200,000 distinct CDR3 sequences, 55% to 75% seen once, with 6.5% to 8.5% in the top ten. These data belong to a study of blood T cells in healthy people across ages. General study findings and limits: Because donor CMV status was unknown, expanded clonotype changes were possibly confounded.

Deletions cut 3 bases from V and 3 bases from J, with 14 bases between. CDR3 length equals 15 residues. Germline CDR1 is MNHEY and CDR2 is SMNVEV (reference sequence). The chain combines TRBV27 with TRBJ1-2; the D is unclear. This receptor was identified in a man younger than 30 in good health. Material for sequencing was blood. CDR3 amino acids: CASSFGSSPDYGYTF. The CDR3 region has the DNA TGTGCCAGCAGTTTCGGTTCCAGCCCCGACTATGGCTACACCTTC.